This note documents a single T cell receptor beta chain sequence. Amplification of TCR beta CDR3 regions used RNA as the template. TCR CDR3 regions were first amplified by RT-PCR with HTBI primers. TCRdb independently ran MiXCR on the multiplex PCR reads; one entry per CDR3 protein. The table records 400,000 to 500,000 distinct CDR3 sequences, under 15% of them present only once. The sample is drawn from a study of T cells in Graves' hyperthyroidism and ophthalmopathy. The CDR3 is 15 amino acids. Trimming removed 6 bases from V and 5 bases from J, with 19 bases in between. The germline V gene encodes CDR1 MGHRA and CDR2 YSYEKL.

This TCR was sampled from a young man with Graves' ophthalmopathy. This chain links TRBV4-1 with TRBJ2-5, with D maybe TRBD2 (6 bases). Input material: blood. CDR3 nucleotide sequence: TGCGCCAGCAGGCCAGGGACTGGAAACTTGGAGACCCAGTACTTC. Its protein product is CASRPGTGNLETQYF.